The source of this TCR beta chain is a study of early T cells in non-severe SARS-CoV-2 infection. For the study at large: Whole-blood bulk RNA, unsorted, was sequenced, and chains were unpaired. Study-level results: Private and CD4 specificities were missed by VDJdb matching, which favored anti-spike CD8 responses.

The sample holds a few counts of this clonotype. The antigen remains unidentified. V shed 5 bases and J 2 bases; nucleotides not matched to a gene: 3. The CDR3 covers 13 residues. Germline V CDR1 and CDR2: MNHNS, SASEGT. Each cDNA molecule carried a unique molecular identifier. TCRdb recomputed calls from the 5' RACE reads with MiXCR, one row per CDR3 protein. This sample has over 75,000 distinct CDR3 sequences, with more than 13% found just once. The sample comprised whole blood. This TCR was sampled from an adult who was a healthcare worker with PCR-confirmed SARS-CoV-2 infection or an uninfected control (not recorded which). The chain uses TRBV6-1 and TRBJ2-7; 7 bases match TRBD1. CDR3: CASSRDRTYEQYF. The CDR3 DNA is TGTGCCAGCAGTCGGGACAGAACCTACGAGCAGTACTTC.